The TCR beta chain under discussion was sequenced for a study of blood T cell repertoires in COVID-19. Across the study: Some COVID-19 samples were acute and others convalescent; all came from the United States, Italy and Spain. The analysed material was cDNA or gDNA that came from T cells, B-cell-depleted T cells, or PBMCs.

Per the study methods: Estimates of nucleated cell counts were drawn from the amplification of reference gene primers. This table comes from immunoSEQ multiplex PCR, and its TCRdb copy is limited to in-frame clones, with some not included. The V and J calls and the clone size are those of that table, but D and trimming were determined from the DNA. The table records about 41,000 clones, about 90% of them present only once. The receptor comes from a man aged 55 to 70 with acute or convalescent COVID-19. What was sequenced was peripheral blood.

CDR3 region: CASSNPGVGTDTQYF. CDR3 nucleotides: TGTGCCAGCAGCAACCCAGGGGTCGGCACAGATACGCAGTATTTT. J is TRBJ2-3 and V is TRBV7-9, with D tentatively TRBD1 (6 bases). The V and J ends lost 5 bases and 1 base respectively, with 13 bases between them. Germline lookup yields CDR1 SEHNR and CDR2 FQNEAQ (reference sequence). CDR3 length: 15 residues.